This TCR beta chain emerged from a study of blood T cell repertoires in COVID-19. CDR1 and CDR2 (germline): LGHNA, YNFKEQ. CDR3 length: 15 residues. V lost 6 bases, J lost 6 bases, and 7 bases stayed unmatched. Study processing details: Amplification with reference gene primers provided the estimates of nucleated cell counts. TCRdb keeps only in-frame clones here, not all; method: immunoSEQ multiplex PCR. V, J and clone size are taken as reported in that table, and D and trimming were inferred from the DNA itself. The table shows a few hundred thousand clones, with less than 90% occurring only once. All enrollees were about 18 to 100 years old and from 25 or so US areas. This clone was observed once.

The rearrangement uses TRBV4-2 and TRBJ1-6; 8 nucleotides agree with TRBD1. This receptor was taken from a woman aged 45-65 years in a cohort exposed to, infected with or recovered from COVID-19 (not recorded which). The sample taken for sequencing was PBMCs or T cells enriched from blood (not recorded which). CDR3 nucleotide sequence: TGTGCCAGCAGGGGACTCGACAGGGGTAATTCACCCCTCCACTTT. Its protein is CASRGLDRGNSPLHF.